What follows are 26 T cell receptor beta chains derived from one specimen sequenced in a study of T-cell reconstitution after alpha-beta-depleted transplantation in children (dated by TCRdb to about 2016). The sample's treatment or condition label, in plain terms: allogeneic hematopoietic cell transplantation with graft depleted of TCRalphabeta T cells and CD19 B cells. Library prep was done by PCR. TCRdb names Illumina HiSeq 2500 as the instrument used. To normalize quantification of the TCRbeta repertoire, the TCR libraries were built with molecular barcoding that relied on unique molecular identifiers. Starting from the raw public reads, TCRdb applied fastp trimming at Q25, assembled clones with MiXCR and retained in-frame beta chains. Entries are consolidated by CDR3 protein sequence, retaining the most common genes and DNA. For this sample the table gives fewer than 750,000 distinct CDR3 sequences, of which roughly 23% were detected only once. The top ten hold over 12% of the sample.

The starting material was PBMCs, mostly from graft donor cells, obtained 360 days after TCRalphabeta/CD19-depleted stem cell transplant. Source of these receptors: a boy in the first two years of life who had a stem cell transplant for acute myeloid leukemia, so the T cells may come from the graft donor.

The V gene is TRBV20-1, the J gene TRBJ2-7; possibly TRBD1 or TRBD2 for D (5 bases each). Germline-derived CDR1 and CDR2 are DFQATT and SNEGSKA (reference sequence). The ends were cut back, 1 base at V and 10 bases at J, with 17 bases in the middle. The CDR3 extends over 13 amino acids. CDR3 region: CSARASGRTLQYF. CDR3 coding DNA: TGCAGTGCTAGAGCCTCGGGACGGACTCTTCAGTACTTC.

This clonotype has more than one count but fewer than ten. The gene calls are TRBV20-1 and TRBJ1-5; D is uncertain. Germline lookup yields CDR1 DFQATT and CDR2 SNEGSKA (reference sequence). This CDR3 region has 15 residues. Trimming stripped 0 bases from V and 0 bases from J, with 9 bases between. CDR3 amino acids: CSARDTRDSNQPQHF. The CDR3 DNA reads as TGCAGTGCTAGAGATACAAGAGATAGCAATCAGCCCCAGCATTTT.

This clonotype was observed many times. The rearrangement joins TRBV7-2 to TRBJ2-2; 10 bases agree with TRBD2. The CDR3 runs to 15 residues. Germline trimming cut 5 bases from V and 6 bases from J; bases unmatched to any gene: 6. Germline values: CDR1 SGHTA, CDR2 FQGNSA. Here the CDR3 DNA reads TGTGCCAGCAGCAGAGCGGGGGGGCTATCCGGGGAGCTGTTTTTT. As protein: CASSRAGGLSGELFF.

This clonotype was counted a few times. This chain uses TRBV5-1 with TRBJ2-1, with D maybe TRBD2 (6 bases). This CDR3 is 15 amino acids long. Trimming left V 3 bases short and J 7 bases short, with 17 bases between. Germline V lookup: CDR1 SGHRS, CDR2 YFSETQ. The CDR3 is CASSYWGESLNEQFF. CDR3 bases: TGCGCCAGCAGCTATTGGGGGGAGTCCCTTAATGAGCAGTTCTTC.

This clonotype showed up many times. V and J are TRBV4-3 and TRBJ2-1; D is ambiguous. Per germline, CDR1 LGHNA and CDR2 YSLEER. This CDR3 has 14 residues. V lost 7 bases and J lost 9, with 19 bases in between. CDR3 nucleotide sequence: TGCGCCAGCACCCCCGGCCCGGGTAACGGTGAGCAGTTCTTC. Translated, it gives CASTPGPGNGEQFF.

The rearrangement uses TRBV15 and TRBJ2-5, with D unclear. Per the germline V gene, CDR1 is LNHNV and CDR2 is YYDKDF (reference sequence). The CDR3 runs to 16 residues. V lost 0 bases and J 3 bases, leaving 14 bases between the germline ends. CDR3 sequence reads: CATSRDYQAGEETQYF. DNA of the CDR3: TGTGCCACCAGCAGAGATTACCAGGCCGGCGAAGAGACCCAGTACTTC.

The gene calls are TRBV28 and TRBJ2-2; D gene unclear. Between the trimmed V and J ends, which lost 7 bases and 4 bases, there was a span of 7 bases. Germline V CDR1 and CDR2: MDHEN, SYDVKM. This CDR3 is 12 amino acids long. Here the CDR3 reads CASKYFTGELFF. CDR3 nucleotide sequence: TGTGCCAGCAAGTATTTCACCGGGGAGCTGTTTTTT.

This clonotype has at least ten counts. The J gene is TRBJ2-1, the V gene TRBV6-2 or TRBV6-3; a weak D match, TRBD2 (5 bases). Germline values: CDR1 MNHEY, CDR2 SVGEGT. This CDR3 has 13 residues. V was trimmed by 5 bases and J by 2 bases, leaving 7 bases between them. CDR3 sequence (DNA): TGTGCCAGCAGTCTGGAGGCCTACAATGAGCAGTTCTTC. Its translation: CASSLEAYNEQFF.

Comments on this clonotype: A much larger clone differs by one base, so this may be a read error. The J gene is TRBJ2-1, the V gene TRBV13; possible D gene TRBD2, 6 bases. V shed 3 bases and J shed 4 bases, with 13 bases lying between them. The CDR3 contains 15 residues. CDR1 is PRHDT and CDR2 is FYEKMQ in the germline V gene (reference sequence). CDR3 region: CASSFGTGVYNEQFF. CDR3 DNA: TGTGCCAGCAGCTTTGGAACGGGGGTATACAATGAGCAGTTCTTC.

This clonotype appeared many times. The chain combines TRBV10-3 with TRBJ2-1, with D perhaps matching TRBD2 (6 bases). CDR3 length equals 12 residues. Germline V gene lookup returns CDR1 ENHRY and CDR2 SYGVKD. Trimming removed 3 bases from V and 7 bases from J, with 7 bases in between. Written as DNA, the CDR3 is TGTGCCATCAGTGATGGGGGGAATGAGCAGTTCTTC. As protein: CAISDGGNEQFF.

The rearrangement links TRBV28 to TRBJ2-5; 7 bases agree with TRBD1. Germline V lookup: CDR1 MDHEN, CDR2 SYDVKM. Germline trimming cut 6 bases from V and 0 bases from J; bases unmatched to any gene: 13. The CDR3 contains 17 residues. CDR3 sequence reads: CASRTRYRGLYQETQYF. DNA for the CDR3: TGTGCCAGCAGAACCCGATACAGGGGATTGTACCAAGAGACCCAGTACTTC.

This clonotype came up many times. The V call is TRBV5-1, the J call TRBJ2-2, with D tentatively TRBD2 (5 bases). There are 15 residues in the CDR3. Germline assignment: CDR1 SGHRS and CDR2 YFSETQ. V lost 0 bases, J lost 1 base, and 7 bases lay in between. The CDR3 region is CASSLVRENTGELFF. Written as DNA, the CDR3 is TGCGCCAGCAGCTTGGTACGGGAGAACACCGGGGAGCTGTTTTTT.

This clonotype turned up a few times. The rearrangement links TRBV20-1 to TRBJ1-6, with 9 bases that match TRBD1. J gave up 8 bases and V 5 bases, and 7 bases lay outside the gene matches. The CDR3 runs 14 residues. Germline CDR1 reads DFQATT; CDR2 reads SNEGSKA (reference sequence). This CDR3 reads CSAGPGQGYSPLHF. CDR3 DNA sequence: TGCAGTGCTGGACCGGGACAGGGTTATTCACCCCTCCACTTT.

This clonotype was seen a handful of times. This sequence joins TRBV29-1 and TRBJ1-3; D gene ambiguous. Trimming removed 0 bases from V and 2 bases from J, with 8 bases in between. This CDR3 is 14 amino acids long. CDR1 is SQVTM, CDR2 ANQGSEA, per germline. CDR3 bases: TGCAGCGTTGAAGATGGAGAGACTGGAAACACCATATATTTT. Translation gives CSVEDGETGNTIYF. The full variable domain, completed using reference TRBV29-1 and TRBJ1-3, is SAVISQKPSRDICQRGTSLTIQCQVDSQVTMMFWYRQQPGQSLTLIATANQGSEATYESGFVIDKFPISRPNLTFSTLTVSNMSPEDSSIYLCSVEDGETGNTIYFGEGSWLTVV.

The chain recombines TRBV9 with TRBJ2-7; D is ambiguous. The CDR3 length is 16 residues. Germline V gene data show CDR1 as SGDLS and CDR2 as YYNGEE. Trimming shortened V by 2 bases and J by 2 bases, and 17 bases separated the two germline ends. CDR3 protein: CASSVFPLTPAYEQYF. CDR3 sequence (DNA): TGTGCCAGCAGCGTCTTCCCCCTGACTCCCGCCTACGAGCAGTACTTC.

This clonotype came up a few times. The chain carries TRBV4-3 and TRBJ2-2; D is unresolved. The V and J ends lost 4 bases and 7 bases respectively, with 7 bases between them. Germline lookup yields CDR1 LGHNA and CDR2 YSLEER. The CDR3 loop spans 12 amino acids. CDR3 region: CASSPPNGELFF. The CDR3 bases are TGCGCCAGCAGCCCTCCCAACGGGGAGCTGTTTTTT.

This clonotype has just a few counts. The chain recombines TRBV27 with TRBJ1-5, with a tentative D call TRBD1 (6 bases). The CDR3 totals 15 residues. Germline V gene sequence: CDR1 MNHEY, CDR2 SMNVEV (reference sequence). Trimming took 8 bases from V and 2 from J, leaving 16 bases between them. CDR3 nucleotide sequence: TGTGCCAGCGGTCTTAGGGGGGGCGGCAATCAGCCCCAGCATTTT. It encodes CASGLRGGGNQPQHF.

The chain is built from TRBV19 and TRBJ2-2; D gene ambiguous. Germline assignment: CDR1 LNHDA and CDR2 SQIVND (reference sequence). Trimming took off 3 bases at V and 8 bases at J, with 7 bases between the two ends. The CDR3 totals 12 residues. This chain's CDR3 is CASSIILGELFF. The DNA for the CDR3 is TGTGCCAGTAGTATTATTTTGGGGGAGCTGTTTTTT.

This clonotype has more than one count but fewer than ten. Here the CDR3 DNA reads TGTGCCAGCAGCTACAAGGGGGGGACTAGCAATGAGCAGTTCTTC. Translated, it gives CASSYKGGTSNEQFF. The V and J genes are TRBV7-6 and TRBJ2-1; 8 bases line up with TRBD2. V lost 4 bases to trimming and J lost 6 bases; unmatched junction nucleotides: 8. The length of the CDR3 is 15 residues. Germline values: CDR1 SGHVS, CDR2 FNYEAQ.

This clonotype was observed a handful of times. The chain has TRBV12-3 or TRBV12-4 and TRBJ2-7, with 7 bases lining up with TRBD1. The CDR3 spans 14 residues. V lost 6 bases and J lost 1; bases outside the gene matches: 6. The CDR3 sequence: CASSRDRVSYEQYF. CDR3 in DNA: TGTGCCAGCAGCCGCGACAGGGTGTCCTACGAGCAGTACTTC.

The V and J genes are TRBV5-1 and TRBJ2-7; 7 nucleotides agree with TRBD2. V shed 7 bases and J 3 bases; nucleotides not matched to a gene: 10. CDR1 and CDR2 from the germline V gene are SGHRS and YFSETQ. CDR3 length: 14 residues. The CDR3 is CASRGTTLDYEQYF. The CDR3 DNA is TGCGCCAGCCGAGGGACTACCTTAGACTACGAGCAGTACTTC.

This clonotype was recorded a few times. The chain links TRBV7-2 to TRBJ2-3, with D unresolved. Trimming removed 3 bases from V and 0 bases from J, with 10 bases in between. CDR1 is SGHTA and CDR2 is FQGNSA in the germline V gene. The CDR3 is made up of 15 amino acids. CDR3 sequence reads: CASSFPQLSTDTQYF. CDR3 sequence (DNA): TGTGCCAGCAGCTTCCCACAGCTGAGCACAGATACGCAGTATTTT. Supplemented by reference TRBV7-2 and TRBJ2-3, the full variable domain reads GAGVSQSPSNKVTEKGKDVELRCDPISGHTALYWYRQSLGQGLEFLIYFQGNSAPDKSGLPSDRFSAERTGGSVSTLTIQRTQQEDSAVYLCASSFPQLSTDTQYFGPGTRLTVL.

The genes are TRBV4-2 and TRBJ2-3; 10 bases map to TRBD2. The V gene's germline CDR1 is LGHNA and CDR2 YNFKEQ. V lost 5 bases, J lost 2 bases, and 4 bases stayed unmatched. The CDR3 has 15 amino acids. CDR3 region: CASSIAGGNTDTQYF. The CDR3 DNA reads TGTGCCAGCAGCATAGCGGGGGGAAACACAGATACGCAGTATTTT.

The table lists this clonotype with a few counts. The CDR3 here is CASSLEWEQSNTEAFF. The CDR3 bases are TGTGCCAGCAGCTTGGAATGGGAACAATCGAACACTGAAGCTTTCTTT. The J gene is TRBJ1-1, the V gene TRBV5-5; D gene ambiguous. The CDR3 is made up of 16 amino acids. Germline CDR1 and CDR2: SGHKS and YYEKEE (reference sequence). Trimming took off 0 bases at V and 1 base at J, with 13 bases between the two ends.

The V call is TRBV27, the J call TRBJ2-7; TRBD1 is a possible D gene (6 bases). The germline V and J ends were trimmed by 8 bases and 3 bases, with 14 bases remaining between them. CDR1 MNHEY and CDR2 SMNVEV come from the germline V gene (reference sequence). The CDR3 spans 13 residues. The CDR3 sequence is CASGDRGGYEQYV. As DNA, the CDR3 is TGTGCCAGCGGAGATAGAGGGGGCTACGAGCAGTACGTC.

The V gene is TRBV28, the J gene TRBJ2-3; 9 nucleotides align to TRBD1. The V segment lost 4 bases and the J segment 4 bases; nucleotides outside the gene matches: 9. The CDR3 spans 16 residues. CDR1 is MDHEN, CDR2 SYDVKM, per germline. The CDR3 sequence is CASSSPGQGRSDTQYF. The CDR3 coding sequence is TGTGCCAGCAGTTCACCGGGACAGGGAAGATCAGATACGCAGTATTTT.